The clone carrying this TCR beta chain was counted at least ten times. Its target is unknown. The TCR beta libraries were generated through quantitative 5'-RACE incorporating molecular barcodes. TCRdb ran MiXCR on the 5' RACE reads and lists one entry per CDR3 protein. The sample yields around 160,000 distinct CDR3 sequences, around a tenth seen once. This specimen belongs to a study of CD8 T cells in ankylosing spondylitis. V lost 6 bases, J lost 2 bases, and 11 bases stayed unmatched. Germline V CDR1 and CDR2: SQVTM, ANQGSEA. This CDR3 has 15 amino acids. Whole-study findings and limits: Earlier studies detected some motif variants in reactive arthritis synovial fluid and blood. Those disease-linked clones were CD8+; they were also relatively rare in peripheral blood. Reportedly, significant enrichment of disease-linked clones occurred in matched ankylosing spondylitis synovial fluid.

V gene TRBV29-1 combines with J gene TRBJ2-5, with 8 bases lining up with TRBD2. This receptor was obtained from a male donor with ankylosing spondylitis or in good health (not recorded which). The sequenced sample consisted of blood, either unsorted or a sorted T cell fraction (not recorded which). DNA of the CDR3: TGCAGCGTGGCGCGGGGGGCGTTGGGTCAAGAGACCCAGTACTTC. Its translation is CSVARGALGQETQYF.